This T cell receptor beta chain was documented in a study of cytomegalovirus exposure and HLA in healthy donors. In the case of this clone: The antigen is undetermined.

It was with 60 Vbeta and 13 Jbeta primers that the PCR ran. In the original processing: About 11 million of the 75 million to 95 million unique TCR beta chains counted in a later analysis were shared. Measured with immunoSEQ multiplex PCR; TCRdb has only the in-frame clones, and not every one. The D gene and trimming were derived from the DNA, and the V and J assignments and clone size from that table. The profile shows tens of thousands of clones, roughly 77% of them singletons. Points from the study as a whole: Exclusion applied to some V segments, including TRBV6-2 and TRBV6-3, as they were indistinguishable.

Trimming left V 5 bases short and J 6 bases short, with 11 bases between. The V gene's germline CDR1 is SGHAT and CDR2 FQNNGV. The length of the CDR3 is 13 residues. The source material was PBMCs. The V and J genes are TRBV11-2 and TRBJ2-1, with D perhaps matching TRBD2 (5 bases). The TCR comes from a human donor in good health. CDR3 in DNA: TGTGCCAGCAGCGCCGGGATTTCCAATGAGCAGTTCTTC. This gives the protein CASSAGISNEQFF.